The 22 T cell receptor beta chains below all came from one sample that was sequenced in a study of T cells after yellow fever vaccination. TCRdb re-analysed the 5' RACE reads in MiXCR, keeping a single row per CDR3 protein. The sample lists 200,000 to 300,000 distinct CDR3 sequences, 10% to 15% occurring once. The specimen comprised CD4+ T cells sorted from PBMCs, sampled 45 days after the yellow fever booster vaccination. These receptors came from a man aged 30-40 years who received the YFV17D yellow fever vaccine.

This clonotype was observed a few times. This chain uses TRBV5-5 with TRBJ2-5; 9 bases line up with TRBD1. Trimming removed 2 bases from V and 3 bases from J; junction bases left unmatched: 5. The CDR3 runs to 15 residues. Germline lookup yields CDR1 SGHKS and CDR2 YYEKEE (reference sequence). CDR3 DNA: TGTGCCAGCAGCTTAATGGGACAGGGCAAAGAGACCCAGTACTTC. Amino acids: CASSLMGQGKETQYF.

In this sample, this clonotype turned up many times. V gene TRBV12-3 or TRBV12-4 combines with J gene TRBJ2-3, with 11 nucleotides matching TRBD2. This CDR3 region has 14 residues. J was trimmed by 6 bases and V by 7 bases; bases with no gene match: 6. CDR3 residues: CASTLAGGPDTQYF. As DNA, the CDR3 is TGTGCCAGCACCTTAGCGGGAGGGCCGGATACGCAGTATTTT.

V is TRBV4-3 and J is TRBJ2-4; D perhaps matches TRBD2 (5 bases). Trimming took off 4 bases at V and 2 bases at J, with 15 bases between the two ends. CDR1 is LGHNA and CDR2 is YSLEER in the germline V gene. This CDR3 is built from 16 residues. The CDR3 DNA reads TGCGCCAGCAGCCGGGAGACCCAAGCGTCCAAAAACATTCAGTACTTC. This gives the protein CASSRETQASKNIQYF.

J is TRBJ2-1 and V is TRBV5-1, with 14 nucleotides matching TRBD2. Germline V gene lookup returns CDR1 SGHRS and CDR2 YFSETQ. V gave up 2 bases and J gave up 6 bases; unmatched junction bases: 4. The CDR3 covers 16 residues. The CDR3: CASSLGTSGGFNEQFF. In DNA, the CDR3 is TGCGCCAGCAGCTTAGGGACTAGCGGGGGATTCAATGAGCAGTTCTTC.

This clonotype was seen a few times. The V gene is TRBV4-3, the J gene TRBJ2-7; either TRBD1 or TRBD2 may fit D (5 bases each). V was cut by 2 bases and J by 3 bases, with 14 bases left in between. The CDR3 length is 15 residues. CDR1 LGHNA and CDR2 YSLEER come from the germline V gene. The chain's CDR3 is CASSQMASGGYEQYF. The CDR3 DNA sequence: TGCGCCAGCAGCCAAATGGCGAGTGGGGGCTACGAGCAGTACTTC.

This clonotype was picked up a small number of times. V is TRBV4-3 and J is TRBJ2-6; a weak D match, TRBD2 (6 bases). This CDR3 contains 16 residues. The V end lost 0 bases, the J end lost 2 bases, and 8 bases lay between the germline ends. Germline CDR1 and CDR2: LGHNA and YSLEER. CDR3 DNA: TGCGCCAGCAGCCAAGACGGGGGAACTGGGGCCAACGTCCTGACTTTC. Translating gives CASSQDGGTGANVLTF.

The chain links TRBV19 to TRBJ2-7; 9 nucleotides agree with TRBD2. This CDR3 has 14 residues. Trimming took 5 bases from V and 6 from J; bases not matched to a gene: 8. Per germline, CDR1 LNHDA and CDR2 SQIVND (reference sequence). The CDR3 protein is CASSATGTSLEQYF. DNA for the CDR3: TGTGCCAGTAGTGCGACCGGGACTAGCCTCGAGCAGTACTTC.

This clonotype showed up just a few times. The rearrangement joins TRBV20-1 to TRBJ2-1; D might be TRBD1 (5 bases). This CDR3 spans 13 amino acids. CDR1 is DFQATT, CDR2 SNEGSKA, per germline (reference sequence). Trimming took off 3 bases at V and 7 bases at J, with 13 bases between the two ends. This CDR3 reads CSASATAENEQFF. The CDR3 DNA reads TGCAGTGCTAGTGCGACAGCCGAGAATGAGCAGTTCTTC.

This clonotype was picked up a small number of times. The chain carries TRBV27 and TRBJ2-3, with 16 bases identical to TRBD2. The V segment lost 6 bases and the J segment 4 bases; nucleotides outside the gene matches: 16. This CDR3 spans 20 amino acids. Per the germline V gene, CDR1 is MNHEY and CDR2 is SMNVEV (reference sequence). CDR3 DNA sequence: TGTGCCAGCAGAAAATTAACAGCGGGACTAGCGGGAGGGCCCTCAGATACGCAGTATTTT. Protein: CASRKLTAGLAGGPSDTQYF.

This clonotype was counted a few times. V gene TRBV4-2 combines with J gene TRBJ2-7; 7 bases are a match to TRBD2. Germline V CDR1 and CDR2: LGHNA, YNFKEQ. This CDR3 is 16 amino acids long. With V trimmed by 0 bases and J by 3 bases, 8 bases remained unmatched. The CDR3: CASSQEYPPSGYEQYF. The CDR3, as DNA: TGTGCCAGCAGCCAAGAGTATCCCCCTAGCGGCTACGAGCAGTACTTC.

As for this clonotype: A read error may produce the germline difference seen at one junction end. The chain employs TRBV5-1 and TRBJ2-3, with 8 bases aligning to TRBD2. Germline V gene data show CDR1 as SGHRS and CDR2 as YFSETQ. The length of the CDR3 is 16 residues. In DNA form, the CDR3 reads TGCGCCAGCAGCTTCGCGGAGCGGGAACCGGGACTAGTTTCTGATTTT. It encodes CASSFAEREPGLVSDF.

V gene TRBV6-1 combines with J gene TRBJ1-5, with TRBD1 as a possible D gene (5 bases). Trimming took 8 bases from V and 0 from J, leaving 17 bases between them. From germline, CDR1 is MNHNS and CDR2 SASEGT. The CDR3 consists of 16 residues. The CDR3 here is CASEQGLYNSNQPQHF. The CDR3 DNA sequence: TGTGCCAGCGAGCAGGGCCTCTATAATAGCAATCAGCCCCAGCATTTT.

This clonotype was counted only a few times. The chain combines TRBV5-4 with TRBJ2-7, with D hard to call. Germline V lookup: CDR1 SGHNT, CDR2 YYREEE (reference sequence). The CDR3 length is 16 residues. V was cut by 6 bases and J by 5 bases, with 24 bases left in between. CDR3 region: CASTPEGFSNNHEQYF. CDR3 coding DNA: TGTGCCAGCACCCCTGAAGGCTTCTCAAATAACCACGAGCAGTACTTC.

This clonotype was detected a few times. This chain uses TRBV7-9 with TRBJ1-1; a possible D gene is TRBD1 (5 bases). Germline CDR1 and CDR2: SEHNR and FQNEAQ (reference sequence). The CDR3 runs 17 residues. Trimming took 2 bases from V and 1 from J, leaving 17 bases between them. CDR3: CASSLLAKGRRNTEAFF. The CDR3 nucleotides are TGTGCCAGCAGCTTACTCGCAAAGGGGCGGAGGAACACTGAAGCTTTCTTT.

The gene calls are TRBV7-9 and TRBJ2-1; D remains ambiguous. CDR3 length: 16 residues. CDR1 and CDR2 (germline): SEHNR, FQNEAQ (reference sequence). Trimming left V 1 base short and J 8 bases short, with 18 bases between. CDR3 nucleotide sequence: TGTGCCAGCAGCTTAGGGTGGACCCGGTCCCCCCATGAGCAGTTCTTC. Protein: CASSLGWTRSPHEQFF.

This clonotype was recorded a few times. This chain links TRBV5-8 with TRBJ2-6; TRBD1 agrees at 7 bases. CDR1 and CDR2 (germline): SGHTS, YDEGEE. The CDR3 extends over 15 amino acids. The ends lost 2 bases at V and 2 bases at J; junction bases unmatched: 1. In DNA form, the CDR3 reads TGTGCCAGCAGCTTCCAGGGGGCTGGGGCCAACGTCCTGACTTTC. Protein: CASSFQGAGANVLTF.

Only a few counts were recorded for this clonotype. V is TRBV20-1 and J is TRBJ2-7, with 8 bases matching TRBD2. CDR3 length: 11 amino acids. Germline-derived CDR1 and CDR2 are DFQATT and SNEGSKA (reference sequence). CDR3 protein: CSSGSTGEQYF. The CDR3, as DNA: TGCAGCAGCGGGAGTACGGGCGAGCAGTACTTC.

This clonotype was seen a few times. The rearrangement joins TRBV20-1 to TRBJ2-6; D assignment may be TRBD1 or TRBD2 (5 bases each). Germline V lookup: CDR1 DFQATT, CDR2 SNEGSKA (reference sequence). The V end was cut by 4 bases, the J end by 0 bases, with 13 bases between. This CDR3 is built from 16 residues. This chain's CDR3 is CSAIRGNPSGANVLTF. The CDR3 coding sequence is TGCAGTGCTATACGGGGCAACCCCTCTGGGGCCAACGTCCTGACTTTC.

This clonotype was seen ten or more times. The chain is built from TRBV2 and TRBJ2-1, with D possibly being TRBD1 or TRBD2 (5 bases each). This CDR3 has 12 residues. Germline CDR1 is SNHLY and CDR2 is FYNNEI. Trimming left V 8 bases short and J 10 bases short, with 15 bases between. CDR3 nucleotide sequence: TGTGCCAGCTTGGGACGTTTGGGGGAGCAGTTCTTC. It codes for CASLGRLGEQFF.

This rearrangement joins TRBV28 to TRBJ2-7; 10 bases agree with TRBD2. Looked up from germline, CDR1 is MDHEN and CDR2 is SYDVKM. Trimming took 5 bases from V and 6 from J; bases not matched to a gene: 16. There are 17 residues in the CDR3. This CDR3 is CASSPPSELAGGGEQYF. The DNA of the CDR3 is TGTGCCAGCAGTCCCCCCTCCGAGTTAGCGGGAGGTGGCGAGCAGTACTTC.

The chain is built from TRBV5-1 and TRBJ2-7; no definite D call. The CDR3 has 13 amino acids. Trimming cost V 1 base and J 6 bases, with 11 bases left between them. Per germline, CDR1 SGHRS and CDR2 YFSETQ. CDR3 bases: TGCGCCAGCAGCTTGACCGGCCCCGGCGAGCAGTACTTC. It codes for CASSLTGPGEQYF.

This clonotype was counted a few times. The J gene is TRBJ2-7, the V gene TRBV12-3 or TRBV12-4; no reliable D call. CDR3 size: 12 residues. The V and J ends lost 5 bases and 6 bases respectively, with 11 bases between them. The CDR3 loop reads CASSAIVFEQYF. For the CDR3, the DNA is TGTGCCAGCAGTGCTATAGTCTTCGAGCAGTACTTC.